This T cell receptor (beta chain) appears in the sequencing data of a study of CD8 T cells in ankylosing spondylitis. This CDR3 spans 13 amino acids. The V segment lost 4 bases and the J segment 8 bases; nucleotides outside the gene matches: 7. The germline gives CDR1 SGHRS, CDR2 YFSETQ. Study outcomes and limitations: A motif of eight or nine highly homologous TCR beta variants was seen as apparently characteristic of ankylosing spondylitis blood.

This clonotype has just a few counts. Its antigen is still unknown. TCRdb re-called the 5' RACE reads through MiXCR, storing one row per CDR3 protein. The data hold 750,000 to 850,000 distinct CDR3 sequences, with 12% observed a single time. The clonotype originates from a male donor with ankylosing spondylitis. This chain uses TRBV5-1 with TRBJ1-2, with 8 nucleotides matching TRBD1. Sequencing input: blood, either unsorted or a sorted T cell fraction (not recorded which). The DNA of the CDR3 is TGCGCCAGCAGCAAGGACAGGGTTGGAGGCTACACCTTC. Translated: CASSKDRVGGYTF.